This TCR beta chain was profiled in a study of blood T cell repertoires in COVID-19. In the study overall: The origin of the acute and convalescent COVID-19 samples was the United States, Italy and Spain.

Per the authors' pipeline: Counts of nucleated cells, estimated from reference gene primer amplification, were obtained. The protocol was immunoSEQ multiplex PCR, while the TCRdb copy is restricted to in-frame clones and leaves out a portion. The V and J calls and clone size are taken from that table; D and trimming were inferred from the DNA. This sample has hundreds of thousands of clones, with roughly 86% found just once. Germline CDR1 and CDR2: MGHDK and SYGVNS. The J segment lost 4 bases and the V segment lost 7 bases, leaving 7 bases of the junction unmatched. The CDR3 sequence is 13 residues long. This clone appeared once.

This receptor was taken from a man in his 70s with acute or convalescent COVID-19. What was sequenced was peripheral blood. The chain combines TRBV25-1 with TRBJ2-7; 7 bases are shared with TRBD2. CDR3 DNA: TGTGCCAGCAATTGGGAGGGGTCATACGAGCAGTACTTC. Its translation is CASNWEGSYEQYF.